The present T cell receptor beta chain was sequenced within a study of blood T cell repertoires in COVID-19. About the research overall: Specimens from acute and convalescent COVID-19 originated in the United States, Italy and Spain. The analysed material was cDNA or gDNA that came from T cells, B-cell-depleted T cells, or PBMCs.

V shed 0 bases, J shed 2 bases, and the junction held 8 bases outside the gene matches. Germline V gene data show CDR1 as SGHRS and CDR2 as YFSETQ. The CDR3 runs 17 residues. As originally analysed: The assay estimated nucleated cells by amplifying reference gene primers. The method was immunoSEQ multiplex PCR; TCRdb's version includes in-frame clones alone and lacks a portion of them. V and J calls and clone size follow that table, whereas D and trimming were derived from the DNA. The table includes about 180,000 clones, 84% detected once. The chain joins TRBV5-1 to TRBJ2-7, with 10 nucleotides matching TRBD2. The sequenced material came from peripheral blood. This TCR was sampled from a human donor in a cohort sampled during active COVID-19. CDR3 coding DNA: TGCGCCAGCAGCTTGGCTGGGACTAGCGTTTTAACCTACGAGCAGTACTTC. Its translation is CASSLAGTSVLTYEQYF.